This record concerns one T cell receptor beta chain sequence. Its cognate antigen is unknown. MiXCR, run by TCRdb on the reads, gives a single entry per CDR3 protein. The sample shows 69,000 or so distinct CDR3 sequences, roughly 28% of them seen only once. The CDR3 extends over 13 amino acids. Germline loops: CDR1 SGHAT, CDR2 FQNNGV. J lost 4 bases, V lost 7 bases, and 6 bases had no gene match. The sample originates from a study of T cell repertoires in cytomegalovirus infection. Looking at the study overall: Epitope selection comprised recently identified HLA-C-restricted CMV epitopes and well-studied HLA-B-restricted CMV epitopes. Carrying CMV and the relevant HLA type showed in public TCR beta signatures. Notes on the study in general: What dominated the ex vivo response were HLA-C-restricted CMV-specific TCR beta clonotypes. Individuals carrying CMV plus the relevant HLA were identified by cumulative frequency of public TCR beta families.

The rearrangement uses TRBV11-2 and TRBJ2-5; 7 bases match TRBD2. The receptor was derived from a human donor in good health (CMV status not recorded). Some clones in this sample may be carry-over from other donors' samples. Material: CD8+ T cells from cultured PBMCs, obtained from culture after CMV antigen stimulation. Here the CDR3 reads CASTREGTETQYF. In DNA form, the CDR3 reads TGTGCCAGCACGAGGGAGGGGACAGAGACCCAGTACTTC.